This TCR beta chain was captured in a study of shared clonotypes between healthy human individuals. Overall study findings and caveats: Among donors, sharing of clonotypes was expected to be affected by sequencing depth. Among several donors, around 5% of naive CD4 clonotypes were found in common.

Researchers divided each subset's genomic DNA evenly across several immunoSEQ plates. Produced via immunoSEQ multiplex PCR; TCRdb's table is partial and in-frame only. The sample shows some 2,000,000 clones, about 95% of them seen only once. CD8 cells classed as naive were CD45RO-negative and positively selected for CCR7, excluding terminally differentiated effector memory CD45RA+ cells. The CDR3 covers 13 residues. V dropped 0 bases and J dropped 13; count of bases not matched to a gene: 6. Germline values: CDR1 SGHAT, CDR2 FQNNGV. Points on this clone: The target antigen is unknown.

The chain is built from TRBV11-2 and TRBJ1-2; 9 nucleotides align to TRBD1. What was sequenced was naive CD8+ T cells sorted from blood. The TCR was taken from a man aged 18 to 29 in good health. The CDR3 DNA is TGTGCCAGCAGCTTAGAGAGGGACAGGGTGCCCACCTTC. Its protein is CASSLERDRVPTF.